This T cell receptor (beta chain) was sequenced in a study of vaccination effects on CD4 cells after COVID-19. This clone turned up a few times. Its antigen is undetermined. The V end lost 0 bases, the J end lost 5 bases, and 4 bases lay between the germline ends. CDR3 length: 13 residues. CDR1 and CDR2 (germline): SGHNT, YENEEA. The assay was immunoSEQ multiplex PCR, and TCRdb's table has in-frame clones only and misses some. Of 9,000 or so clones in the sample, under 80% are singletons; the top ten hold 10% to 14%. CD4+ T cells were isolated after around 10 days of culture. All study participants received two doses of BNT162b2 or mRNA-1273 vaccine. Days 3 and 7 saw half the medium replaced with IL-2 medium.

The source of this sequence is a human donor who received a COVID-19 vaccine. The gene calls are TRBV11-3 and TRBJ2-2, with D unresolved. The source was CD4+ T cells from PBMCs cultured without peptide, collected after COVID-19 vaccination. This chain's CDR3 is CASSLEGTGELFF. The DNA for the CDR3 is TGTGCCAGCAGCTTAGAGGGGACCGGGGAGCTGTTTTTT. Variable domain in full (rest from reference TRBV11-3 and TRBJ2-2): EAGVVQSPRYKIIEKKQPVAFWCNPISGHNTLYWYLQNLGQGPELLIRYENEEAVDDSQLPKDRFSAERLKGVDSTLKIQPAELGDSAVYLCASSLEGTGELFFGEGSRLTVL.